Listed below are T cell receptor beta chains from one sample, sequenced in a study of blood T cells in healthy people across ages. TCRdb called the 5' RACE reads again in MiXCR, with one record for every CDR3 protein. The sample has around 1.7 million distinct CDR3 sequences; 28% are singletons. The sequencing input was blood. The receptor set was obtained from a woman under 40 in good health. Both conserved end residues are part of each CDR3.

J gene: TRBJ1-2; V gene: TRBV20-1; CDR3 protein: CSASSGALSLSGYTF
J gene: TRBJ2-7; V gene: TRBV7-9; CDR3 protein: CASSSTGVDSYEQYF
J gene: TRBJ1-1; V gene: TRBV18; CDR3 protein: CASSHRDRVMAFF
J gene: TRBJ2-1; V gene: TRBV6-5; CDR3 protein: CASSYTLRSGRVHEQFF
J gene: TRBJ2-7; V gene: TRBV6-1; CDR3 protein: CASSDGTGAYEQYF
J gene: TRBJ2-3; V gene: TRBV7-3; CDR3 protein: CASSPLLRTDTDTQYF
J gene: TRBJ2-2; V gene: TRBV4-3; CDR3 protein: CASSLIAGGGGELFF
J gene: TRBJ2-3; V gene: TRBV7-2; CDR3 protein: CASSLALASGTYTDTQYF
J gene: TRBJ2-5; V gene: TRBV4-2; CDR3 protein: CASSPGTSGSTETQYF
J gene: TRBJ2-7; V gene: TRBV28; CDR3 protein: CASSLQIGTGLYEQYF
J gene: TRBJ2-5; V gene: TRBV12-3/TRBV12-4; CDR3 protein: CASTYGEETQYF
J gene: TRBJ1-4; V gene: TRBV7-9; CDR3 protein: CASRGPREKLFF
J gene: TRBJ2-2; V gene: TRBV12-3/TRBV12-4; CDR3 protein: CASSPAGVNTGELFF
J gene: TRBJ2-3; V gene: TRBV20-1; CDR3 protein: CSAKKSGRSTDTQYF
J gene: TRBJ2-1; V gene: TRBV29-1; CDR3 protein: CSVDEPRGIAGEQFF
J gene: TRBJ2-3; V gene: TRBV20-1; CDR3 protein: CSAVSTSGTDTQYF
J gene: TRBJ2-1; V gene: TRBV29-1; CDR3 protein: CSVGASNNEQFF
J gene: TRBJ2-3; V gene: TRBV6-5; CDR3 protein: CASTRLAGMSTDTQYF
J gene: TRBJ2-3; V gene: TRBV5-4; CDR3 protein: CASSPPGVQGTDTQYF
J gene: TRBJ2-3; V gene: TRBV10-3; CDR3 protein: CAISDSTDTQYF
J gene: TRBJ2-7; V gene: TRBV12-3/TRBV12-4; CDR3 protein: CASRGGGGFAYEQYF
J gene: TRBJ2-2; V gene: TRBV7-9; CDR3 protein: CASSLTSGRTGERFF
J gene: NA; V gene: TRBV12-3/TRBV12-4; CDR3 protein: CASSLEGRQPHYEQYF
J gene: TRBJ2-3; V gene: TRBV24-1; CDR3 protein: CATSDWDPEGADTQYF
J gene: TRBJ2-3; V gene: TRBV18; CDR3 protein: CASSVSTGGTDTQYF
J gene: TRBJ2-7; V gene: TRBV11-2; CDR3 protein: CASSPQRRGYYEQYF
J gene: TRBJ2-1; V gene: TRBV5-1; CDR3 protein: CASSTTYNEQFF
J gene: TRBJ1-2; V gene: TRBV6-6; CDR3 protein: CASSFTDKGVKRHGYTF
J gene: TRBJ2-1; V gene: TRBV29-1; CDR3 protein: CSVSGSRGNEQFF
J gene: TRBJ2-3; V gene: TRBV5-1; CDR3 protein: CASSQTGTSGSTDTQYF
J gene: TRBJ2-1; V gene: TRBV7-9; CDR3 protein: CASSPLATYNEQFF
J gene: TRBJ1-6; V gene: TRBV11-2; CDR3 protein: CASSFRASSYNSPLHF
J gene: TRBJ2-1; V gene: TRBV29-1; CDR3 protein: CSAGLAGAGDEQFF
J gene: TRBJ2-5; V gene: TRBV20-1; CDR3 protein: CSAKTPGLAGGETQYF
J gene: TRBJ2-7; V gene: TRBV5-6; CDR3 protein: CASSPIDSGTGEQYF
J gene: TRBJ2-1; V gene: TRBV20-1; CDR3 protein: CSAREQGNSYNEQFF